One and the same sample provided the 29 T cell receptor beta chains below, sequenced in a study of T-cell reconstitution after alpha-beta-depleted transplantation in children. A library of TCRbeta sequences, prepared with unique molecular identifiers, was generated. MiXCR, run by TCRdb on the PCR reads, gives a single entry per CDR3 protein. Counted here are about 480,000 distinct CDR3 sequences, around an eighth occurring once; the ten biggest clones make up around 6%. The starting material was PBMCs from the stem cell graft donor, obtained from the stem cell graft. These receptors came from a human donor who donated a stem cell graft to a child with combined immunodeficiency.

V gene TRBV4-3 combines with J gene TRBJ2-1; TRBD2 might be the D (5 bases). The CDR3 has 13 amino acids. With 4 bases removed from V and 7 bases from J, the gap between germline ends came to 11 bases. Per germline, CDR1 LGHNA and CDR2 YSLEER. The CDR3 region has the DNA TGCGCCAGCAGCCGCCGGGGAGTGAATGAGCAGTTCTTC. This gives the protein CASSRRGVNEQFF.

This clonotype was picked up a small number of times. The gene calls are TRBV12-3 or TRBV12-4 and TRBJ1-4; 8 positions agree with TRBD1. The V and J ends lost 6 bases and 6 bases, in that order; junction bases with no gene match: 6. The CDR3 is 14 residues long. CDR3 nucleotides: TGTGCCAGCAGCCAGGGGGCCGGTGATGAAAAACTGTTTTTT. It specifies CASSQGAGDEKLFF.

This clonotype was recorded a few times. CDR3 loop: CASSRRDRGYNEQFF. CDR3 sequence (DNA): TGTGCCAGCAGTCGCCGGGACAGGGGCTACAATGAGCAGTTCTTC. The chain uses TRBV3-1 and TRBJ2-1; 10 nucleotides match TRBD1. This CDR3 region has 15 residues. CDR1 is LGHDT and CDR2 is YNNKEL in the germline V gene (reference sequence). V was pared by 6 bases and J by 3 bases, with 5 bases of the junction left unmatched.

The chain uses TRBV29-1 and TRBJ2-7, with D perhaps TRBD1 or TRBD2 (6 bases each). Trimming cost V 7 bases and J 5 bases, with 18 bases left between them. The CDR3 has 13 residues. The germline V gene encodes CDR1 SQVTM and CDR2 ANQGSEA. CDR3 in amino acids: CSALRGARNEQYF. The CDR3 DNA sequence: TGCAGCGCCTTAAGGGGGGCCAGGAACGAGCAGTACTTC.

This clonotype was seen a few times. V is TRBV13 and J is TRBJ2-7, with D perhaps matching TRBD1 (6 bases). Trimming cost V 5 bases and J 6 bases, with 17 bases left between them. From germline, CDR1 is PRHDT and CDR2 FYEKMQ (reference sequence). The CDR3 sequence is 14 residues long. CDR3 residues: CASSLYRERSEQYF. As DNA, the CDR3 is TGTGCCAGCAGCCTTTACAGGGAGAGAAGCGAGCAGTACTTC.

The chain couples TRBV20-1 to TRBJ2-5; 11 bases are shared with TRBD2. CDR1 and CDR2 from the germline V gene are DFQATT and SNEGSKA (reference sequence). Trimming took 0 bases from V and 5 from J; bases not matched to a gene: 5. The CDR3 is 15 residues long. The CDR3 sequence is CSARDTSGGGETQYF. In nucleotides, the CDR3 is TGCAGTGCTAGAGATACTAGCGGGGGAGGGGAGACCCAGTACTTC.

The rearrangement joins TRBV7-8 to TRBJ2-3, with 9 bases aligning to TRBD1. Germline V gene lookup returns CDR1 SGHVS and CDR2 FQNEAQ. Trimming cost V 5 bases and J 4 bases; bases outside gene matches: 7. The length of the CDR3 is 15 residues. The CDR3 is CASSTGQGRADTQYF. CDR3 nucleotides: TGTGCCAGCAGCACAGGACAGGGGAGGGCAGATACGCAGTATTTT.

This clonotype has ten or more counts. This chain joins TRBV5-5 and TRBJ2-7; 10 bases match TRBD2. CDR1 is SGHKS, CDR2 YYEKEE, per germline (reference sequence). This CDR3 is built from 16 residues. Trimming cost V 0 bases and J 4 bases; bases outside gene matches: 7. CDR3 sequence reads: CASSLAGLAGVYEQYF. In DNA form, the CDR3 reads TGTGCCAGCAGCTTGGCTGGGCTAGCGGGAGTTTACGAGCAGTACTTC.

The rearrangement joins TRBV7-2 to TRBJ1-1; 7 bases agree with TRBD1. This CDR3 spans 14 amino acids. Germline CDR1 SGHTA, CDR2 FQGNSA. The junction had 6 bases not matched to a gene; V was cut back by 6 bases and J by 2 bases. The CDR3 region has the DNA TGTGCCAGCAGATGGGACAGAATTAACACTGAAGCTTTCTTT. Translated: CASRWDRINTEAFF. The variable domain in full, completed from reference TRBV7-2 and TRBJ1-1, reads GAGVSQSPSNKVTEKGKDVELRCDPISGHTALYWYRQSLGQGLEFLIYFQGNSAPDKSGLPSDRFSAERTGGSVSTLTIQRTQQEDSAVYLCASRWDRINTEAFFGQGTRLTVV.

This clonotype was detected a few times. The chain employs TRBV12-3 or TRBV12-4 and TRBJ2-3; no clear D gene. V lost 4 bases and J 1 base, leaving 9 bases between the germline ends. CDR3 length: 14 residues. CDR3 amino acids: CASSWGEGTDTQYF. The CDR3 DNA reads TGTGCCAGCAGTTGGGGTGAGGGCACAGATACGCAGTATTTT.

This clonotype was seen more than once but under ten times. The chain carries TRBV9 and TRBJ2-1; 11 bases align to TRBD2. V lost 4 bases to trimming and J lost 0 bases; unmatched junction nucleotides: 6. Germline assignment: CDR1 SGDLS and CDR2 YYNGEE. This CDR3 region has 17 residues. CDR3 DNA sequence: TGTGCCAGCAGCCCTCCTAGCGGGGGGAGCTCCTACAATGAGCAGTTCTTC. Protein product: CASSPPSGGSSYNEQFF.

At least ten counts were recorded for this clonotype. The rearrangement links TRBV10-3 to TRBJ2-7, with 7 positions matching TRBD1. The junction had 6 bases not matched to a gene; V was cut back by 0 bases and J by 1 base. Germline V gives CDR1 ENHRY, CDR2 SYGVKD. The CDR3 is 16 amino acids. Here the CDR3 reads CAISESNRGLSYEQYF. CDR3 DNA: TGTGCCATCAGTGAGTCGAATAGGGGGCTGTCCTACGAGCAGTACTTC.

V gene TRBV5-1 combines with J gene TRBJ2-1, with D hard to call. The CDR3 is 15 amino acids. In germline, CDR1 is SGHRS, CDR2 YFSETQ. V shed 0 bases and J shed 1 base, with 8 bases lying between them. The CDR3 is CASSLDEMSYNEQFF. DNA of the CDR3: TGCGCCAGCAGCTTGGACGAAATGTCCTACAATGAGCAGTTCTTC.

A few counts support this clonotype. This rearrangement joins TRBV6-2 or TRBV6-3 to TRBJ2-1; D may be TRBD2 (5 bases). V lost 5 bases to trimming and J lost 0 bases, with 23 bases between them. Germline V gene sequence: CDR1 MNHEY, CDR2 SVGEGT. The CDR3 loop spans 19 amino acids. In DNA, the CDR3 is TGTGCCAGCAGTACCCAGAGGGCCACCTTTTCGAGCTCCTACAATGAGCAGTTCTTC. Translating it yields CASSTQRATFSSSYNEQFF.

This clonotype was observed a handful of times. The CDR3 DNA is TGTGCCAGCAGTTTAGCCGGGGGACAGGGCGCTTACTATGGCTACACCTTC. It encodes CASSLAGGQGAYYGYTF. This sequence joins TRBV12-3 or TRBV12-4 and TRBJ1-2, with 9 bases lining up with TRBD1. V was clipped by 0 bases and J by 3 bases; unmatched bases: 8. This CDR3 region has 17 residues.

This clonotype was counted between two and nine times. The chain has TRBV28 and TRBJ2-7, with a tentative D call TRBD1 (6 bases). The V and J ends lost 2 bases and 2 bases respectively, with 10 bases between them. Germline CDR1 MDHEN, CDR2 SYDVKM. The CDR3 runs 14 residues. CDR3 residues: CASSLIQGPYEQYF. CDR3 DNA: TGTGCCAGCAGTTTAATCCAGGGGCCCTACGAGCAGTACTTC.

This clonotype was found a few times. The V and J genes are TRBV11-1 and TRBJ2-1; 7 bases align to TRBD2. CDR3 size: 18 residues. The germline gives CDR1 SGHAT, CDR2 FQDESV (reference sequence). Trimming removed 1 base from V and 3 bases from J; junction bases left unmatched: 12. The CDR3 spells CASSLVASGMGSYNEQFF. As DNA, the CDR3 is TGTGCCAGCAGCTTAGTGGCTAGCGGTATGGGGAGCTACAATGAGCAGTTCTTC. Together with reference TRBV11-1 and TRBJ2-1, the CDR3 gives the full variable domain: EAEVAQSPRYKITEKSQAVAFWCDPISGHATLYWYRQILGQGPELLVQFQDESVVDDSQLPKDRFSAERLKGVDSTLKIQPAELGDSAMYLCASSLVASGMGSYNEQFFGPGTRLTVL.

This clonotype has only one observation. The chain couples TRBV25-1 to TRBJ1-2; D perhaps matches TRBD1 (5 bases). The germline V and J ends were trimmed by 0 bases and 4 bases, with 9 bases remaining between them. The CDR3 totals 14 residues. CDR1 and CDR2 (germline): MGHDK, SYGVNS. This chain's CDR3 is CASSEYWDSYGYTF. The CDR3 DNA follows: TGTGCCAGCAGTGAATATTGGGACTCCTATGGCTACACCTTC.

As DNA, the CDR3 is TGTGCCAGCAGCCAAAGACGGCGGCGGGAGGGCCACGAGCAGTACTTC. Its translation is CASSQRRRREGHEQYF. This chain joins TRBV11-2 and TRBJ2-7, with 9 bases matching TRBD2. The trim removed 5 bases at V and 5 bases at J, leaving 13 bases unmatched. CDR1 and CDR2 from the germline V gene are SGHAT and FQNNGV. CDR3 length equals 16 residues.

The chain carries TRBV7-9 and TRBJ2-3; 7 bases are a match to TRBD1. Germline V CDR1 and CDR2: SEHNR, FQNEAQ (reference sequence). V was pared by 5 bases and J by 0 bases, with 5 bases of the junction left unmatched. The CDR3 is 15 amino acids. The CDR3, as DNA: TGTGCCAGCAGCACCGGGGACAGTAGCACAGATACGCAGTATTTT. Residues: CASSTGDSSTDTQYF. Variable domain in full (rest from reference TRBV7-9 and TRBJ2-3): DTGVSQNPRHKITKRGQNVTFRCDPISEHNRLYWYRQTLGQGPEFLTYFQNEAQLEKSRLLSDRFSAERPKGSFSTLEIQRTEQGDSAMYLCASSTGDSSTDTQYFGPGTRLTVL.

This clonotype was counted only a few times. The V call is TRBV11-2, the J call TRBJ1-3; D possibly corresponds to TRBD1 (5 bases). V shed 5 bases and J shed 2 bases, with 13 bases lying between them. This CDR3 is built from 15 residues. The germline V gene has CDR1 SGHAT and CDR2 FQNNGV. CDR3 DNA: TGTGCCAGCAGCCGCACCGGGACGCCTGGAAACACCATATATTTT. As protein: CASSRTGTPGNTIYF. The full variable domain, its missing parts supplied by reference TRBV11-2 and TRBJ1-3, is EAGVAQSPRYKIIEKRQSVAFWCNPISGHATLYWYQQILGQGPKLLIQFQNNGVVDDSQLPKDRFSAERLKGVDSTLKIQPAKLEDSAVYLCASSRTGTPGNTIYFGEGSWLTVV.

This clonotype appeared a few times. This rearrangement joins TRBV24-1 to TRBJ2-1; possible D gene TRBD1, 7 bases. The germline gives CDR1 KGHDR, CDR2 SFDVKD. This CDR3 has 14 amino acids. The V end was cut by 9 bases, the J end by 5 bases, with 16 bases between. For the CDR3, the DNA is TGTGCCACCGGGGGGTGGGACAGAGACAATGAGCAGTTCTTC. Translated, it gives CATGGWDRDNEQFF.

This clonotype came up many times. The CDR3 sequence is CSVRGRESTGELFF. The CDR3, as DNA: TGCAGCGTGAGGGGCAGGGAGAGCACCGGGGAGCTGTTTTTT. This chain joins TRBV29-1 and TRBJ2-2, with D perhaps matching TRBD1 or TRBD2 (5 bases each). Per germline, CDR1 SQVTM and CDR2 ANQGSEA. The CDR3 runs to 14 residues. Trimming cost V 6 bases and J 4 bases, with 15 bases left between them.

The CDR3 loop is CASSQDLEGGSYNEQFF. DNA of the CDR3: TGCGCCAGCAGCCAAGATTTGGAGGGGGGTTCTTACAATGAGCAGTTCTTC. The rearrangement joins TRBV4-3 to TRBJ2-1, with D possibly called TRBD1 or TRBD2 (6 bases each). V lost 0 bases to trimming and J lost 4 bases, with 16 bases between them. Germline loops: CDR1 LGHNA, CDR2 YSLEER. The CDR3 length is 17 residues.

Only a few counts were recorded for this clonotype. The J gene is TRBJ2-1, the V gene TRBV7-9, with D perhaps assigned TRBD1 or TRBD2 (7 bases each). Trimming removed 0 bases from V and 6 bases from J, with 18 bases in between. This CDR3 has 17 amino acids. Germline V gene data show CDR1 as SEHNR and CDR2 as FQNEAQ (reference sequence). CDR3 amino acids: CASSLARRQGGFNEQFF. The DNA for the CDR3 is TGTGCCAGCAGCTTAGCACGAAGACAGGGAGGGTTCAATGAGCAGTTCTTC. The entire variable domain, with the rest obtained from reference TRBV7-9 and TRBJ2-1, is as follows: DTGVSQNPRHKITKRGQNVTFRCDPISEHNRLYWYRQTLGQGPEFLTYFQNEAQLEKSRLLSDRFSAERPKGSFSTLEIQRTEQGDSAMYLCASSLARRQGGFNEQFFGPGTRLTVL.

In its sample, this clonotype was seen a few times. The V call is TRBV4-3, the J call TRBJ2-3; possible D gene TRBD1, 6 bases. This CDR3 spans 15 amino acids. Germline-derived CDR1 and CDR2 are LGHNA and YSLEER. V shed 0 bases and J shed 5 bases, with 12 bases lying between them. The CDR3 protein is CASSQDRAGEDTQYF. CDR3 nucleotides: TGCGCCAGCAGCCAAGATCGGGCAGGGGAAGATACGCAGTATTTT.

The V and J genes are TRBV7-2 and TRBJ2-1, with TRBD2 matching over 12 bases. Germline-derived CDR1 and CDR2 are SGHTA and FQGNSA. The CDR3 covers 16 residues. V was pared by 8 bases and J by 7 bases, with 12 bases of the junction left unmatched. The CDR3 sequence: CASLGPSGRAGNEQFF. CDR3 in DNA: TGTGCCAGCTTGGGGCCTAGCGGGAGGGCCGGTAATGAGCAGTTCTTC.

The rearrangement joins TRBV3-1 to TRBJ1-3; no firm D call. The CDR3 length is 17 residues. Per the germline V gene, CDR1 is LGHDT and CDR2 is YNNKEL (reference sequence). Trimming pared 0 bases from V and 0 bases from J, leaving 12 bases between. CDR3 loop: CASSQDRPVASGNTIYF. The CDR3 nucleotides read TGTGCCAGCAGCCAAGATCGCCCAGTGGCCTCTGGAAACACCATATATTTT.

This clonotype has a single count. The chain joins TRBV12-3 or TRBV12-4 to TRBJ2-7, with 7 bases that match TRBD2. The CDR3 is 13 amino acids. Trimming cost V 6 bases and J 6 bases; bases outside gene matches: 8. The CDR3 coding sequence is TGTGCCAGCAGCCCAATATGGGGGGGCGAGCAGTACTTC. Translated: CASSPIWGGEQYF.